This T cell receptor beta chain emerged from a study of cytomegalovirus exposure and HLA in healthy donors. Overall study results and limits: The investigators catalogued about 170 TCR beta chains as cytomegalovirus-associated. Many donors carried some public TCRs, although rarity characterized most TCR sequences. Later work showed greater clonal expansion in HLA-associated TCR beta chains than in equally common others.

This clone was seen a few times. Antigen specificity is unknown. In the PCR, 60 Vbeta and 13 Jbeta primers were used. Clones were read by immunoSEQ multiplex PCR, and TCRdb kept only the in-frame ones, dropping some. Altogether over 100,000 clones are present, 55% to 65% being singletons, with the ten largest covering around 2.2%. The source is a woman younger than 45 in good health and CMV-seronegative. The material sequenced was PBMCs.

The CDR3 loop reads CASSQRETRTDTQYF. The CDR3 region has the DNA TGCGCCAGCAGCCAGCGGGAGACTCGGACAGATACGCAGTATTTT. The chain recombines TRBV5-1 with TRBJ2-3; 8 bases agree with TRBD2. V lost 4 bases and J lost 3; bases outside the gene matches: 7. CDR3 size: 15 residues. Germline loops: CDR1 SGHRS, CDR2 YFSETQ.